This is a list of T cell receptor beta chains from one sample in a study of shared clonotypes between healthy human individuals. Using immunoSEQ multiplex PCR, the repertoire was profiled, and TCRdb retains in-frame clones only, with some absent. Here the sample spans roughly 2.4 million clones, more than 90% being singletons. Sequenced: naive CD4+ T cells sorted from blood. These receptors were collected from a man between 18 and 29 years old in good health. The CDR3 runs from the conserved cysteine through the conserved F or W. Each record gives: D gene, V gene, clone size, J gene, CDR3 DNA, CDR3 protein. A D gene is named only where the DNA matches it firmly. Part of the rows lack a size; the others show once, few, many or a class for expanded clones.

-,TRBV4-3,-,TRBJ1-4,TGCGCCAGCAGCCAAGAAGGGACGCTGGGTAATGAAAAACTGTTTTTT,CASSQEGTLGNEKLFF
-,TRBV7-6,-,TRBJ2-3,TGTGCCAGCAGCTCTAACAGGGACCGAAATACGCAGTATTTT,CASSSNRDRNTQYF
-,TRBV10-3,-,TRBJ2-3,TGTGCCACCGCCCTCTCATTCCCGTCTGGGGAAGGTACGCAGTATTTT,CATALSFPSGEGTQYF
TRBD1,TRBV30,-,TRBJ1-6,TGTGCCTGGACCCCAATCGGACAGGGTAGGGGTTCACCCCTCCACTTT,CAWTPIGQGRGSPLHF
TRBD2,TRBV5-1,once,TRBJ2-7,TGCGCCAGCAGCCCGGGACTAGCGGGAGGGGAGCAGTACTTC,CASSPGLAGGEQYF
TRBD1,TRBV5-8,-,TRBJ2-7,TGTGCCAGCAGGGTGCCGGGACAGGGGTCCTACGAGCAGTACTTC,CASRVPGQGSYEQYF
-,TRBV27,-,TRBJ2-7,TGTGCCAGCAGACCTCTCGCTAGGGCTTACGAGCAGTACTTC,CASRPLARAYEQYF
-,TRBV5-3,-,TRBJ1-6,TGTGCCAGAAGCTTCTGGGGGGATAATTCACCCCTCCACTTT,CARSFWGDNSPLHF
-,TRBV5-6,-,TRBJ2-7,TGTGCCAGCAGCTTGGGTCGGCGGGGGCTACCATACGAGCAGTACTTC,CASSLGRRGLPYEQYF
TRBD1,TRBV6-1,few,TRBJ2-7,TGTGCCAGCAGTGTTACAGGGGTTTCTCCCTACGAGCAGTACTTC,CASSVTGVSPYEQYF
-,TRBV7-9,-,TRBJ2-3,TGTGCCAGCAGCTTTCCACTCCTCACAGATACGCAGTATTTT,CASSFPLLTDTQYF
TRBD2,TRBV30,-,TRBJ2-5,TGTGCCTGGGCTAGCGGGCCAGAGACCCAGTACTTC,CAWASGPETQYF
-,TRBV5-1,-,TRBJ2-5,TGCGCCAGCAGCCTGAGGTTGAGCGGGGAGACCCAGTACTTC,CASSLRLSGETQYF
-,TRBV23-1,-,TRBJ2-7,TGCGCCAGCAGTCATGGGCAGGTCGTCTCCTACGAGCAGTACTTC,CASSHGQVVSYEQYF
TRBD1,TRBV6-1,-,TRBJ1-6,TGTGCCGGAAGATACAGGGGACCAAATTCACCCCTCCACTTT,CAGRYRGPNSPLHF
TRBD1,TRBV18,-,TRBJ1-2,TGTGCCAGCTCACCAAGCATGGGACAGGGCTATGGCTACACCTTC,CASSPSMGQGYGYTF
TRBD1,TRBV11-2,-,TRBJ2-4,TGTGCCAGCAGCTTTACAGGGGTAGCCAAAAACATTCAGTACTTC,CASSFTGVAKNIQYF